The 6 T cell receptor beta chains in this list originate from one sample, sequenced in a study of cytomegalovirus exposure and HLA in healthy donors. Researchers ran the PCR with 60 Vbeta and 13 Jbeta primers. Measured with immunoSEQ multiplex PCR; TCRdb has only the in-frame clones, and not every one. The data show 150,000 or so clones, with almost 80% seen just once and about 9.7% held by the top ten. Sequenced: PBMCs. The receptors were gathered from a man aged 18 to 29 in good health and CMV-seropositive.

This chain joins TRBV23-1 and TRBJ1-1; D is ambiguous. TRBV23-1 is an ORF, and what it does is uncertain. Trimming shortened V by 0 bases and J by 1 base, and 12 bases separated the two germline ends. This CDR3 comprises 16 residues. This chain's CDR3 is CASSQSEAVGNTEAFF. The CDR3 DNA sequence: TGCGCCAGCAGTCAATCTGAAGCCGTCGGGAACACTGAAGCTTTCTTT.

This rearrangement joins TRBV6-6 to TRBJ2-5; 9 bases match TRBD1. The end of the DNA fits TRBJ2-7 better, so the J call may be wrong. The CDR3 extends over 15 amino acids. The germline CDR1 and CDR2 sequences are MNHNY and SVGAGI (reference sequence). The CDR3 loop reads CASSYLGTGNYEQYF. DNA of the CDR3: TGTGCCAGCAGTTACCTAGGGACAGGGAACTACGAGCAGTACTTC.

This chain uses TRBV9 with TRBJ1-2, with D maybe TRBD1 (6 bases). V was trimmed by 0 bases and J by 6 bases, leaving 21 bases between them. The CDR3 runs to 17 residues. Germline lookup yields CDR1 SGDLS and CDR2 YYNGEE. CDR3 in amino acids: CASSVGPLPRDTDGYTF. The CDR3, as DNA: TGTGCCAGCAGCGTAGGGCCCCTTCCCCGGGACACGGATGGCTACACCTTC.

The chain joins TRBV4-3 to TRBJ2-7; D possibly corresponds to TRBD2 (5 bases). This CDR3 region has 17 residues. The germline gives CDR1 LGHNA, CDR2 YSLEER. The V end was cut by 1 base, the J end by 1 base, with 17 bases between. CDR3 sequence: CASSQGPRGIGSYEQYF. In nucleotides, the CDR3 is TGCGCCAGCAGCCAAGGACCCCGGGGAATAGGGTCCTACGAGCAGTACTTC.

The CDR3 here is CAAQRDRVDEQFF. The CDR3 nucleotides are TGCGCCGCCCAGCGGGACAGGGTAGATGAGCAGTTCTTC. The chain couples TRBV10-2 to TRBJ2-1; 9 nucleotides match TRBD1. J lost 8 bases, V lost 11 bases, and 10 bases had no gene match. The CDR3 is 13 residues long. Germline lookup yields CDR1 WSHSY and CDR2 SAAADI.

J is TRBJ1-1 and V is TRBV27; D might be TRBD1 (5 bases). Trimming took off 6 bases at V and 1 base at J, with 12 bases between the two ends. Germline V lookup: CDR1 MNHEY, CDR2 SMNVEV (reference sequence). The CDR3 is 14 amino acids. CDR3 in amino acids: CASRGARTNTEAFF. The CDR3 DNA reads TGTGCCAGCAGAGGGGCTCGTACGAACACTGAAGCTTTCTTT.